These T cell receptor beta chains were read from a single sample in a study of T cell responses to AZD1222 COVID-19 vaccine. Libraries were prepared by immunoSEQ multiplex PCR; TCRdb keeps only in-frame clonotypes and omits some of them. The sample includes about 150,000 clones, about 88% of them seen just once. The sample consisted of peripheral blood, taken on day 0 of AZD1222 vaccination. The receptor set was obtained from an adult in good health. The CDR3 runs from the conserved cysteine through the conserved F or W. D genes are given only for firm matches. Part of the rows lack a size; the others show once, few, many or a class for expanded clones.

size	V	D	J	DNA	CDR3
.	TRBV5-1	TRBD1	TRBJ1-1	TGCGCCAGCAGCCTTAACCTAGGACAGGGAAACACTGAAGCTTTCTTT	CASSLNLGQGNTEAFF
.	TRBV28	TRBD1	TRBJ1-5	TGTGCCAGCAGTCTTATTTATGGACAGGGTAGACAGCCCCAGCATTTT	CASSLIYGQGRQPQHF
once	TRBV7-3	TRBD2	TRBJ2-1	TGTGCCAGCAGCCCCAAGGGGCTAGCGGGGGGCAATGAGCAGTTCTTC	CASSPKGLAGGNEQFF
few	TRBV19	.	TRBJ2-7	TGTGCCAGTAGTATAGACACCTACGAGCAGTACTTC	CASSIDTYEQYF
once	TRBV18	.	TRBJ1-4	TGTGCCAGCTCACCGGGACTTGATGAAAAACTGTTTTTT	CASSPGLDEKLFF
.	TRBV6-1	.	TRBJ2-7	TGTGCCAGCAGTGAAGCCGCTCTCACCTACGAGCAGTACTTC	CASSEAALTYEQYF
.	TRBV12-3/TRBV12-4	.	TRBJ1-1	TGTGCCAGCAGTCGAACTATGAACACTGAAGCTTTCTTT	CASSRTMNTEAFF
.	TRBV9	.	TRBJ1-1	TGTGCCAGCAGCTCCAAAGGTGGGACACACACTGAAGCTTTCTTT	CASSSKGGTHTEAFF
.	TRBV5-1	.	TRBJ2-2	TGCGCCAGCAGCTTGGAAGGGACAAGCACCGGGGAGCTGTTTTTT	CASSLEGTSTGELFF
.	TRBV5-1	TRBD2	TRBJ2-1	TGCGCCAGCAGCTTGAGAGCCTCTAGCGGTTTAAGGGACAATGAGCAGTTCTTC	CASSLRASSGLRDNEQFF
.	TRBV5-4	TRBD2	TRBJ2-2	TGTGCCAGCAGCGCCGGGACTAGCGGGAACACCGGGGAGCTGTTTTTT	CASSAGTSGNTGELFF
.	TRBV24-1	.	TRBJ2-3	TGTGCCACCAGTGATCGACTCCCCGATACGCAGTATTTT	CATSDRLPDTQYF
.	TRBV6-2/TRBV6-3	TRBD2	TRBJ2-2	TGTGCCAGCAGTTACCACCTAGCGGGGGGGCCAAGTGGGGAGCTGTTTTTT	CASSYHLAGGPSGELFF
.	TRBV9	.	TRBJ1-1	TGTGCCAGCAGCGTAGTGATAGGACTGGTAGGAGATACAGCTTTCTTT	CASSVVIGLVGDTAFF
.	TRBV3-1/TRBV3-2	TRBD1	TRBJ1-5	TGTGCCAGCAGCCAAGGGGTAGGGGGCAGCAATCAGCCCCAGCATTTT	CASSQGVGGSNQPQHF
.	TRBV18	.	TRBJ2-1	TGTGCCAGCTCACCAGACCTTTCCTACAATGAGCAGTTCTTC	CASSPDLSYNEQFF
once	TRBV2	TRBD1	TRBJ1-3	TGTGCCAGCAGCCAGGGACAGTGGCCTGGAAACACCATATATTTT	CASSQGQWPGNTIYF
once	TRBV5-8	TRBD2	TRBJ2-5	TGTGCCAGCAGCGCTAGCGGACAAGAGACCCAGTACTTC	CASSASGQETQYF
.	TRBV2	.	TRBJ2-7	TGTGCCAGCAATGGAGGAACCTACGAGCAGTACTTC	CASNGGTYEQYF
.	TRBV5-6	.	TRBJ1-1	TGTGCCAGCAGCTTTAACCCCATAGCTGAAGCTTTCTTT	CASSFNPIAEAFF
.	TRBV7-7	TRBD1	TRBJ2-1	TGTGCTAGCAGCCCCACGGGACAGGGTGAGCAGTTCTTC	CASSPTGQGEQFF
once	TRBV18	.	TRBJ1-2	TGTGCCAGCTCACCACCGGGGAACTATGGCTACACCTTC	CASSPPGNYGYTF
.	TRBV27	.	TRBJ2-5	TGTGCCAGCAGTTTAACCGGTCTAGCGCCAACAGAGACCCAGTACTTC	CASSLTGLAPTETQYF
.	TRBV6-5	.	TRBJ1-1	TGTGCCAGCCGCCAGGGTCTCTTGGAAGCTTTCTTT	CASRQGLLEAFF
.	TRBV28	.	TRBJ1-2	TGTGCCAGCAGCTCAGGAACTAACTATGGCTACACCTTC	CASSSGTNYGYTF
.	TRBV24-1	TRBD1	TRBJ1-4	TGTGCCACCAGTGACCGGGACAGGATTAATGAAAAACTGTTTTTT	CATSDRDRINEKLFF
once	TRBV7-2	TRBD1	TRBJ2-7	TGTGCCAGCAGTCAGGGGGTTAGGACAAGGAATTACGAGCAGTACTTC	CASSQGVRTRNYEQYF